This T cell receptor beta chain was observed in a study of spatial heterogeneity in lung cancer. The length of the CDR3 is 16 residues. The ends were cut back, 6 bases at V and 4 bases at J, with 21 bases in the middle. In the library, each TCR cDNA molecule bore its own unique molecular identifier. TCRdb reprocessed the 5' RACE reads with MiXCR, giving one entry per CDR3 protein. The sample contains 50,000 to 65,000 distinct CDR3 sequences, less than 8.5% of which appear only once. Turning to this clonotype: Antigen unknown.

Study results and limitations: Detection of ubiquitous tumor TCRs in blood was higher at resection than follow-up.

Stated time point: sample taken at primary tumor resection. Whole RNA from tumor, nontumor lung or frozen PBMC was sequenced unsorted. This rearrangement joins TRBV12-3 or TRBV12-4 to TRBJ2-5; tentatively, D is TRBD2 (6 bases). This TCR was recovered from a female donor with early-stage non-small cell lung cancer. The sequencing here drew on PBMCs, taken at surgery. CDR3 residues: CASSPGGPGVGETQYF. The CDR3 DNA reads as TGTGCCAGCAGCCCCGGGGGACCGGGAGTGGGAGAGACCCAGTACTTC.